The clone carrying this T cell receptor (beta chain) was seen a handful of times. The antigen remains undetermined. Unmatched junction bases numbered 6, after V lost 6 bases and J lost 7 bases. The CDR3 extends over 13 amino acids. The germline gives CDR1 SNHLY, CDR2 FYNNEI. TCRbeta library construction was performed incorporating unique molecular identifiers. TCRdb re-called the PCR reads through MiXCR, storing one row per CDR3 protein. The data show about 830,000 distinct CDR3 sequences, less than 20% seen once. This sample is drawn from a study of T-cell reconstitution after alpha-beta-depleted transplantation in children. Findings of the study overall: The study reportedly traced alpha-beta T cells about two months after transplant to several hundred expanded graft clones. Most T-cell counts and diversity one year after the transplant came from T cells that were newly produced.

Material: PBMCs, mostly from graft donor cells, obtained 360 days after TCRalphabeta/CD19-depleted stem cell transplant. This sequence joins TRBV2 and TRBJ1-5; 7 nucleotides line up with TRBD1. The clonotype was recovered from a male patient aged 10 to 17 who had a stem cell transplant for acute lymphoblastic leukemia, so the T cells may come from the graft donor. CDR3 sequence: CASRPDRVQPQHF. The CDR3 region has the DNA TGTGCCAGCAGACCCGACAGGGTACAGCCCCAGCATTTT.